What follows are 31 T cell receptor beta chains derived from one specimen sequenced in a study of glioma-infiltrating T cells after dendritic cell vaccination. Here immunoSEQ multiplex PCR was the method, and the copy in TCRdb shows in-frame clones only, minus some. The sample lists some 46,000 clones, about 91% seen once, with over 4.5% in the top ten. This sample's time point: after dendritic cell vaccination, including at tumor progression/relapse. Material: blood, obtained after dendritic cell vaccination. These receptors came from a human donor with glioblastoma.

The chain couples TRBV6-6 to TRBJ2-7; 9 bases map to TRBD1. Trimming at V came to 7 bases and at J to 2 bases, leaving 6 bases not matched to a gene. The CDR3 totals 14 residues. Germline V gives CDR1 MNHNY, CDR2 SVGAGI (reference sequence). In nucleotides, the CDR3 is TGTGCCAGCACTGGGACAGGGACTCCCTACGAGCAGTACTTC. This gives the protein CASTGTGTPYEQYF.

This clone was counted once. The identical CDR3 is also encoded by other nucleotide sequences in the sample. The chain uses TRBV7-9 and TRBJ1-2, with D unclear. Germline V gene lookup returns CDR1 SEHNR and CDR2 FQNEAQ (reference sequence). V lost 1 base and J 4 bases, leaving 10 bases between the germline ends. This CDR3 has 14 amino acids. The CDR3 DNA reads as TGTGCCAGCAGCTTAGAAGGTCGCGGCTATGGCTACACCTTC. It specifies CASSLEGRGYGYTF.

This rearrangement joins TRBV19 to TRBJ1-5, with 7 bases fitting TRBD1. The CDR3 length is 17 residues. The junction had 10 bases not matched to a gene; V was cut back by 5 bases and J by 0 bases. The V gene's germline CDR1 is LNHDA and CDR2 SQIVND (reference sequence). DNA of the CDR3: TGTGCCAGTAGTTCCCGGGACAGATCGAATAGCAATCAGCCCCAGCATTTT. Residues: CASSSRDRSNSNQPQHF.

V and J are TRBV5-1 and TRBJ2-1; 9 bases agree with TRBD1. J lost 7 bases, V lost 4 bases, and 12 bases had no gene match. The CDR3 contains 16 residues. Germline assignment: CDR1 SGHRS and CDR2 YFSETQ. The CDR3 DNA is TGCGCCAGCAGCCCCCAGGGACAGGGTAATTCTAATGAGCAGTTCTTC. Its translation: CASSPQGQGNSNEQFF.

The rearrangement links TRBV5-1 to TRBJ2-7; D is ambiguous. The CDR3 extends over 13 amino acids. V lost 3 bases, J lost 6 bases, and 13 bases lay in between. The germline V gene encodes CDR1 SGHRS and CDR2 YFSETQ. The CDR3 loop is CASSSPFGREQYF. DNA for the CDR3: TGCGCCAGCAGCTCCCCTTTTGGGCGCGAGCAGTACTTC.

This clone was detected once. The chain has TRBV5-4 and TRBJ2-7; tentatively, D is TRBD2 (6 bases). V shed 4 bases and J shed 2 bases, with 16 bases lying between them. The CDR3 is 15 residues long. Germline CDR1 is SGHNT and CDR2 is YYREEE (reference sequence). The CDR3 loop is CASSPGGGSTYEQYF. As DNA, the CDR3 is TGTGCCAGCAGCCCGGGTGGGGGGAGCACCTACGAGCAGTACTTC.

CDR3: CASSLGMYQEAFF. The DNA for the CDR3 is TGTGCCAGCAGTTTAGGCATGTACCAAGAAGCTTTCTTT. The genes are TRBV28 and TRBJ1-1; D gene ambiguous. The CDR3 extends over 13 amino acids. The V gene lost 2 bases and the J gene lost 8 bases, with 12 bases spanning the gap. Germline CDR1 reads MDHEN; CDR2 reads SYDVKM.

The chain employs TRBV28 and TRBJ2-7; 7 nucleotides match TRBD1. In germline, CDR1 is MDHEN, CDR2 SYDVKM. The CDR3 length is 14 residues. The V gene end was trimmed by 6 bases and the J gene end by 6 bases; junction bases not matched to a gene: 11. CDR3 in amino acids: CASRPPGGRVEQYF. DNA for the CDR3: TGTGCCAGCAGACCCCCAGGGGGAAGGGTCGAGCAGTACTTC.

This rearrangement joins TRBV19 to TRBJ1-1, with TRBD1 as a possible D gene (5 bases). The length of the CDR3 is 14 residues. The ends were cut back, 3 bases at V and 0 bases at J, with 8 bases in the middle. Germline values: CDR1 LNHDA, CDR2 SQIVND (reference sequence). The CDR3 reads CASSIGGMNTEAFF. The CDR3 region has the DNA TGTGCCAGTAGTATCGGGGGAATGAACACTGAAGCTTTCTTT.

The chain recombines TRBV4-2 with TRBJ2-7; possibly TRBD2 for D (6 bases). This CDR3 is 16 amino acids long. Germline-derived CDR1 and CDR2 are LGHNA and YNFKEQ. V was trimmed by 0 bases and J by 7 bases, leaving 19 bases between them. Here the CDR3 DNA reads TGTGCCAGCAGCCAAGATGTGGCTAGCGCGGCGTATGAGCAGTACTTC. Translated, it gives CASSQDVASAAYEQYF.

This clone was picked up a small number of times. The chain couples TRBV27 to TRBJ2-1, with 10 bases aligning to TRBD2. After removal of 5 bases from V and 9 bases from J, the junction contained 4 bases not matched to a gene. The CDR3 extends over 13 amino acids. Per germline, CDR1 MNHEY and CDR2 SMNVEV (reference sequence). CDR3 residues: CASSHGTSAEQFF. The CDR3 DNA reads TGTGCCAGCAGTCACGGGACTAGCGCTGAGCAGTTCTTC.

This clone has just one count. The chain is built from TRBV5-1 and TRBJ2-1, with 7 bases lining up with TRBD2. The germline CDR1 and CDR2 sequences are SGHRS and YFSETQ. This CDR3 is built from 15 residues. The junction had 5 bases not matched to a gene; V was cut back by 1 base and J by 4 bases. CDR3 in DNA: TGCGCCAGCAGCTTGTTCAGCGGGGAGTACAATGAGCAGTTCTTC. It translates to CASSLFSGEYNEQFF.

V usage is TRBV28 and J usage is TRBJ1-1; perhaps TRBD1 as D (6 bases). The CDR3 contains 14 residues. V dropped 3 bases and J dropped 6 bases, with 14 bases sitting between them. Germline V gene lookup returns CDR1 MDHEN and CDR2 SYDVKM. CDR3 region: CASSFPRGKSEAFF. CDR3 nucleotides: TGTGCCAGCAGTTTTCCCAGGGGCAAGTCTGAAGCTTTCTTT.

The J gene is TRBJ2-2, the V gene TRBV18, with D possibly TRBD1 on 6 matching bases. V shed 0 bases and J shed 0 bases, with 8 bases lying between them. Per germline, CDR1 KGHSH and CDR2 LQKENI. This CDR3 has 16 residues. CDR3 residues: CASSPPGTSNTGELFF. For the CDR3, the DNA is TGTGCCAGCTCACCACCAGGGACATCGAACACCGGGGAGCTGTTTTTT. The full variable domain, in which reference TRBV18 and TRBJ2-2 provide the parts outside the CDR3, is NAGVMQNPRHLVRRRGQEARLRCSPMKGHSHVYWYRQLPEEGLKFMVYLQKENIIDESGMPKERFSAEFPKEGPSILRIQQVVRGDSAAYFCASSPPGTSNTGELFFGEGSRLTVL.

This chain links TRBV4-1 with TRBJ1-4; 11 bases fit TRBD1. The V and J ends lost 2 bases and 7 bases, in that order; junction bases with no gene match: 3. Germline V CDR1 and CDR2: MGHRA, YSYEKL. CDR3 length: 15 amino acids. The DNA of the CDR3 is TGCGCCAGCAGCCAATTCGGGACAGGGGGTGAAAAACTGTTTTTT. Residues: CASSQFGTGGEKLFF.

This clone was recorded once. This chain connects TRBV27 to TRBJ2-3; D remains unclear. Germline V gene lookup returns CDR1 MNHEY and CDR2 SMNVEV (reference sequence). The V gene lost 6 bases and the J gene lost 2 bases, with 15 bases spanning the gap. This CDR3 is 15 amino acids long. CDR3 sequence reads: CASSQRSQATDTQYF. In nucleotides, the CDR3 is TGTGCCAGCAGCCAACGCAGCCAGGCCACAGATACGCAGTATTTT.

The V gene is TRBV5-1, the J gene TRBJ1-1, with D uncertain. The CDR3 has 13 residues. Germline assignment: CDR1 SGHRS and CDR2 YFSETQ. V was pared by 0 bases and J by 6 bases, with 9 bases between. As DNA, the CDR3 is TGCGCCAGCAGCTTGGCCGTGGGCCCTGAAGCTTTCTTT. The encoded protein is CASSLAVGPEAFF. The full variable domain, completed using reference TRBV5-1 and TRBJ1-1, is KAGVTQTPRYLIKTRGQQVTLSCSPISGHRSVSWYQQTPGQGLQFLFEYFSETQRNKGNFPGRFSGRQFSNSRSEMNVSTLELGDSALYLCASSLAVGPEAFFGQGTRLTVV.

The chain employs TRBV30 and TRBJ2-7; D remains ambiguous. This CDR3 has 12 residues. In germline, CDR1 is GTSNPN, CDR2 SVGIG (reference sequence). V was trimmed by 0 bases and J by 9 bases, leaving 12 bases between them. CDR3 region: CAWSVIGFRQYF. The CDR3, as DNA: TGTGCCTGGAGTGTAATCGGTTTTCGGCAGTACTTC. The complete variable domain, with remaining parts taken from reference TRBV30 and TRBJ2-7, reads SQTIHQWPATLVQPVGSPLSLECTVEGTSNPNLYWYRQAAGRGLQLLFYSVGIGQISSEVPQNLSASRPQDRQFILSSKKLLLSDSGFYLCAWSVIGFRQYFGPGTRLTVT.

This chain uses TRBV6-4 with TRBJ2-3; D ambiguous. Germline V gene sequence: CDR1 MRHNA, CDR2 SNTAGT. CDR3 size: 14 residues. Deletions cut 4 bases from V and 3 bases from J, with 11 bases between. The CDR3 region is CASSANPDTDTQYF. The CDR3 nucleotides are TGTGCCAGCAGTGCCAACCCAGATACAGATACGCAGTATTTT.

The chain employs TRBV6-4 and TRBJ1-2, with D possibly being TRBD1 (6 bases). CDR3 length: 13 amino acids. CDR1 and CDR2 from the germline V gene are MRHNA and SNTAGT. Between the trimmed V and J ends, which lost 5 bases and 2 bases, there was a span of 9 bases. Written as DNA, the CDR3 is TGTGCCAGCAGTCATGGACAGAACTATGGCTACACCTTC. It translates to CASSHGQNYGYTF.

The chain is built from TRBV6-6 and TRBJ2-1; weak D call: TRBD2 (6 bases). The CDR3 is made up of 13 amino acids. Germline CDR1 is MNHNY and CDR2 is SVGAGI (reference sequence). V lost 8 bases and J 6 bases, leaving 14 bases between the germline ends. The CDR3 DNA reads TGTGCCAGCGGCCGGGACTCAATCAATGAGCAGTTCTTC. This sequence encodes CASGRDSINEQFF.

On this clone itself: One junction end does not reproduce the germline sequence, and a read error may be involved. The chain recombines TRBV2 with TRBJ1-1; D ambiguous. This CDR3 has 14 residues. Per the germline V gene, CDR1 is SNHLY and CDR2 is FYNNEI. In DNA form, the CDR3 reads TGTGCCAGCAAACAAGCGGAAGTGGCATCAAGTAGACTCTTT. It encodes CASKQAEVASSRLF. Full variable domain (remainder filled in from reference TRBV2 and TRBJ1-1): EPEVTQTPSHQVTQMGQEVILRCVPISNHLYFYWYRQILGQKVEFLVSFYNNEISEKSEIFDDQFSVERPDGSNFTLKIRSTKLEDSAMYFCASKQAEVASSRLFGQGTRLTVV.

V gene TRBV9 combines with J gene TRBJ2-1; the D is unclear. The CDR3 contains 17 residues. Looked up from germline, CDR1 is SGDLS and CDR2 is YYNGEE. The V gene lost 4 bases and the J gene lost 0 bases, with 17 bases spanning the gap. The CDR3 protein is CASSPGDGSPSYNEQFF. The CDR3, as DNA: TGTGCCAGCAGCCCAGGTGATGGTTCCCCCTCCTACAATGAGCAGTTCTTC. The full variable domain, in which reference TRBV9 and TRBJ2-1 provide the parts outside the CDR3, is DSGVTQTPKHLITATGQRVTLRCSPRSGDLSVYWYQQSLDQGLQFLIQYYNGEERAKGNILERFSAQQFPDLHSELNLSSLELGDSALYFCASSPGDGSPSYNEQFFGPGTRLTVL.

The chain joins TRBV7-3 to TRBJ2-3, with D unresolved. This CDR3 spans 13 amino acids. Germline V gene lookup returns CDR1 SGHTA and CDR2 FQGTGA. V lost 2 bases to trimming and J lost 2 bases, with 5 bases between them. This CDR3 reads CASSLYSTDTQYF. For the CDR3, the DNA is TGTGCCAGCAGCTTATACTCCACAGATACGCAGTATTTT.

The gene calls are TRBV7-6 and TRBJ1-1, with 7 bases fitting TRBD1. This CDR3 comprises 13 residues. The J segment lost 1 base and the V segment lost 6 bases, leaving 2 bases of the junction unmatched. Germline V gene sequence: CDR1 SGHVS, CDR2 FNYEAQ. DNA for the CDR3: TGTGCCAGCAGGACAGGGTGGAACACTGAAGCTTTCTTT. This codes for CASRTGWNTEAFF.

The chain employs TRBV5-6 and TRBJ1-2, with D hard to call. V lost 0 bases and J 5 bases, leaving 11 bases between the germline ends. The CDR3 spans 14 residues. Germline CDR1 is SGHDT and CDR2 is YYEEEE. Here the CDR3 reads CASSLVGEGYGYTF. For the CDR3, the DNA is TGTGCCAGCAGCTTGGTGGGAGAGGGTTATGGCTACACCTTC. The full variable domain, with the rest looked up from reference TRBV5-6 and TRBJ1-2, is DAGVTQSPTHLIKTRGQQVTLRCSPKSGHDTVSWYQQALGQGPQFIFQYYEEEERQRGNFPDRFSGHQFPNYSSELNVNALLLGDSALYLCASSLVGEGYGYTFGSGTRLTVV.

Written as DNA, the CDR3 is TGTGCCAGTAGTATTGTTTTTCAGGGCCAAGAGACCCAGTACTTC. Translated, it gives CASSIVFQGQETQYF. J is TRBJ2-5 and V is TRBV19; weak D call: TRBD1 (5 bases). V was shortened by 3 bases and J by 1 base, with 12 bases between the two germline ends. CDR1 is LNHDA, CDR2 SQIVND, per germline (reference sequence). The CDR3 runs to 15 residues.

CDR3 nucleotides: TGCGCCAGCGCCGGGGCTAGCGGAAACCAAGAGACCCAGTACTTC. Amino acids: CASAGASGNQETQYF. The genes are TRBV5-1 and TRBJ2-5; TRBD2 agrees at 7 bases. The trim removed 7 bases at V and 0 bases at J, leaving 9 bases unmatched. CDR1 is SGHRS and CDR2 is YFSETQ in the germline V gene. The CDR3 consists of 15 residues.

This chain joins TRBV5-4 and TRBJ1-2, with 10 bases lining up with TRBD1. The J segment lost 6 bases and the V segment lost 3 bases, leaving 5 bases of the junction unmatched. CDR3 length equals 14 residues. The germline CDR1 and CDR2 sequences are SGHNT and YYREEE (reference sequence). This chain's CDR3 is CASSSGTGAHGYTF. CDR3 sequence (DNA): TGTGCCAGCAGCTCCGGGACAGGGGCCCATGGCTACACCTTC.

Remarks on this clone: One end of the junction does not line up with germline, which may come from a read error. The chain combines TRBV7-3 with TRBJ1-3, with 12 bases fitting TRBD1. The CDR3 runs to 14 residues. Germline V CDR1 and CDR2: SGHTA, FQGTGA. CDR3 sequence reads: CASSWEGQGAQSDF. In nucleotides, the CDR3 is TGTGCCAGCAGCTGGGAGGGACAGGGGGCGCAGAGTGATTTT.

The CDR3 DNA sequence: TGTGCCAGCAGCGTCGGACTAGCGGAGGACGAGCAGTACTTC. As protein: CASSVGLAEDEQYF. J is TRBJ2-7 and V is TRBV9; TRBD2 aligns across 10 bases. The CDR3 extends over 14 amino acids. Trimming removed 2 bases from V and 5 bases from J; junction bases left unmatched: 4. Germline assignment: CDR1 SGDLS and CDR2 YYNGEE.